This TCR beta chain was obtained from a study of CD8 T cells in Susac syndrome. TCR beta sequences were obtained from blood CD8+ and CD4+ T cells. Comment on this clonotype: Likely a read error: the CDR3 ends without its conserved phenylalanine or tryptophan.

The CDR3 spans 16 residues. V dropped 5 bases and J dropped 2 bases, with 16 bases sitting between them. The germline V gene has CDR1 SGHTA and CDR2 FQGNSA. The RNA, roughly 0.5 to 1 ug, was put through reverse transcription using random hexamers. The amplification used immunoSEQ multiplex PCR on TCR beta CDR3; it spanned 54 Vbeta and 13 Jbeta. Each CDR3 protein gets one entry after TCRdb re-called the immunoSEQ multiplex PCR reads with MiXCR. The sample lists around 270,000 distinct CDR3 sequences; about 82% were seen once. Sequenced sample: CD8+ T cells from PBMCs. The J gene is TRBJ2-1, the V gene TRBV7-2, with a tentative D call TRBD2 (6 bases). This sequence originates from a human donor with multiple sclerosis. The CDR3 region is CASSITGDSPYNEQFL. CDR3 nucleotide sequence: TGTGCCAGCAGCATTACCGGGGACTCTCCCTACAATGAGCAGTTCCTC.